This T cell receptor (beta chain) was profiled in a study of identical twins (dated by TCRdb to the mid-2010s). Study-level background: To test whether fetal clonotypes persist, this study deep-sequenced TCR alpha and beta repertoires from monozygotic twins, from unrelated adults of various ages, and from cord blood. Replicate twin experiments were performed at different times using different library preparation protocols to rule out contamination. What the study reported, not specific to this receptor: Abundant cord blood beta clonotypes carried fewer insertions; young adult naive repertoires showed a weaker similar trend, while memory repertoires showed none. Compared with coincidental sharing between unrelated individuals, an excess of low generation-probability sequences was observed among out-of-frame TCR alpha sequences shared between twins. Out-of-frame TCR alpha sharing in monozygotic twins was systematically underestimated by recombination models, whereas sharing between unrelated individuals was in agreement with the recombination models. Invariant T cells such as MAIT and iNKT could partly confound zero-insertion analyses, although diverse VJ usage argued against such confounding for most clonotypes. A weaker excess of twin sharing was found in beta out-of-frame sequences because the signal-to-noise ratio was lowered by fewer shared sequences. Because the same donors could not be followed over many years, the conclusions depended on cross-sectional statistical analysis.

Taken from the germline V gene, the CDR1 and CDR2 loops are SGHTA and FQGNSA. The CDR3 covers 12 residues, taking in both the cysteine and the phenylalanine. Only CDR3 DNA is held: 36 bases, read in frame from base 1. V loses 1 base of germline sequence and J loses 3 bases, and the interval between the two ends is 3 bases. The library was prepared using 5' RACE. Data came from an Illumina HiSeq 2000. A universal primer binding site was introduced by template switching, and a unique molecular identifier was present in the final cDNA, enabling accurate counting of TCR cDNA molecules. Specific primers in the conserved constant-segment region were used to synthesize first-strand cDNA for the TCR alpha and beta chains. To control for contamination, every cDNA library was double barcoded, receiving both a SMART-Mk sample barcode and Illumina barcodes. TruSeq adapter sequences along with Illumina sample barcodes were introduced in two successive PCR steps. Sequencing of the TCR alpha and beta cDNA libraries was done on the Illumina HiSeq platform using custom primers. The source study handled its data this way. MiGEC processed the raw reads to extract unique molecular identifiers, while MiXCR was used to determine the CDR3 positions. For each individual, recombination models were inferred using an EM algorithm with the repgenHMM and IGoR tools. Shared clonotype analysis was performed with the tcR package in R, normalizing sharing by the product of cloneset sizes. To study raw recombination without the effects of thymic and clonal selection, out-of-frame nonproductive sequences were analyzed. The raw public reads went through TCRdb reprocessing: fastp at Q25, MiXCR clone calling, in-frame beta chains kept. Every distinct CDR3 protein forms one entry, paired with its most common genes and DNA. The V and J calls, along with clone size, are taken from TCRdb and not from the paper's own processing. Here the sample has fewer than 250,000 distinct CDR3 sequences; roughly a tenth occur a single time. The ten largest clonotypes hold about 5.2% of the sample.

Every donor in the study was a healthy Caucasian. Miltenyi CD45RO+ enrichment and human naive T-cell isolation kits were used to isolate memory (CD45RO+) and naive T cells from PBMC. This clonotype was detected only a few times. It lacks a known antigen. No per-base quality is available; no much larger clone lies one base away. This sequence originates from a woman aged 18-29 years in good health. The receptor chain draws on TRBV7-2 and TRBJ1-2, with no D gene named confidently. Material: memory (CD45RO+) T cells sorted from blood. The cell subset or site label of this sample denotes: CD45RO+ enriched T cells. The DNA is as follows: TGTGCCAGCAGCTTAGAATACTATGGCTACACCTTC. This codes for CASSLEYYGYTF.